The T cell receptor (beta chain) described here comes from a study of OX40 agonist ivuxolimab in advanced cancers. Context from the whole study: Ivuxolimab, which targeted the costimulatory receptor OX40 (CD134), was an agonistic, fully human IgG2 monoclonal antibody. Intravenous ivuxolimab was administered to patients every 2 weeks at six dose levels: 0.01, 0.1, 0.3, 1.5, 3 and 10 mg/kg. Of the approximately 50 dose-escalation patients, hepatocellular carcinoma was present in about 20, melanoma in roughly 15, renal cell carcinoma in 9 and head and neck cancer in 9. A male proportion of 82.7% and a mean age of around 60 years, ranging from about 23 to 90, were recorded for the dose-escalation cohort. Patients were allowed to have had prior anti-PD-1, anti-PD-L1 or anti-CTLA-4 therapy, and approximately 40% of the dose-escalation patients had been treated with checkpoint inhibitors. Three dose-escalation patients achieved partial responses, one with hepatocellular carcinoma and two with cutaneous melanoma. The purpose of peripheral TCRbeta sequencing was to test whether ivuxolimab changed TCR sequence diversity and led to clonal T-cell expansion. The paper covers the monotherapy dose-escalation part of the phase I ivuxolimab trial, which included N ≈ 50 patients.

General study outcomes and caveats: Low levels of normalized T-cell clonal expansion were also seen in some nonresponding patients. Partial responders in the 0.1-3.0 mg/kg groups had among the lowest normalized peripheral clonal expansion, especially among CD8+ T cells. At doses of 0.1 to 3.0 mg/kg, clonal expansion of both CD4+ and CD8+ blood T cells was observed from baseline to week 6. After ivuxolimab, more expanded clones were found on average in CD8+ T cells than in CD4+ T cells. Antigen specificity was not determined for the clonally expanded peripheral T cells.

For sequencing of the TCRbeta CDR3 region, genomic DNA was extracted from the sorted cells. TCRbeta CDR3 regions were sequenced using the immunoSEQ Assay. TCRdb took this table from immuneACCESS and kept in-frame rearrangements with V and J called. Such tables lack part of the clones; where checked against another copy, unresolved V genes explain under half of the gap, and the rest is unexplained. The sample table holds about 40,000 clones, of which around 89% were seen once. The biggest ten clones account for around 12% of the sample. There are 14 amino acids in the CDR3, from cysteine to phenylalanine inclusive. Only the CDR3 portion is preserved as DNA: 42 bases, with reading frame beginning at the first base. According to the germline V gene, CDR1 reads SGHVS and CDR2 reads FNYEAQ. V drops 5 bases and J drops 7 bases, leaving 15 bases in between. Patients with a history of autoimmune disease or receiving systemic immunosuppression were excluded from the trial. Peripheral blood for TCR sequencing was collected from all dose cohorts at baseline, on cycle 4 day 1, and on cycle 7 day 1. The samples were taken from a phase I, first-in-human, multicenter, open-label dose-escalation trial of ivuxolimab. The trial enrolled adults with locally advanced or metastatic head and neck squamous cell, hepatocellular, melanoma or renal cell carcinoma. Before TCR sequencing, CD4+ T cells and CD8+ T cells from peripheral blood were sorted into separate populations.

As regards this clone: The target of this receptor is not known. The record has no base qualities; no much larger clone is one base away.

The sample here was CD4+ or CD8+ T cells sorted from blood, taken in a trial of the OX40 agonist ivuxolimab. This TCR was recovered from an adult with an advanced solid tumor such as melanoma, head and neck, liver or kidney cancer. The chain is made from TRBV7-6 and TRBJ2-1, with a weak D call of TRBD2 (5 bases match). This receptor carries the CDR3 CASSPEAGVNEQFF. The base sequence is TGTGCCAGCAGCCCAGAGGCCGGGGTGAATGAGCAGTTCTTC. The CDR3 plus the reference TRBV7-6 and TRBJ2-1 genes for the other parts give the full variable domain: GAGVSQSPRYKVTKRGQDVALRCDPISGHVSLYWYRQALGQGPEFLTYFNYEAQQDKSGLPNDRFSAERPEGSISTLTIQRTEQRDSAMYRCASSPEAGVNEQFFGPGTRLTVL.